This T cell receptor beta chain was sequenced during a study of cytomegalovirus exposure and HLA in healthy donors (dated by TCRdb to the late 2010s). Regarding the research as a whole: In an earlier analysis of fewer than 750 of the donors, approximately 260 Gb of sequence data and 100 million or so unique TCR beta sequences from roughly 200 million T cells were reported. HLA typing included class I and class II loci at four-digit resolution. The number of typed donors differed by locus: roughly 629-640 for A, B, C, DRB1 and DQB1; roughly 510 for DQA1; fewer than 610 for DPA1; and some 450 for DPB1. Genome-wide SNP genotypes for about 65% of the roughly 700 donors were used in a later genetic analysis, which treated that subset as a discovery cohort. In addition to the first cohort of around 670 subjects, a separate validation cohort of under 150 different subjects was used. Four to six DR-DQ haplotypes were handled as single units for association and clustering, since linkage in the cohort was strong. All discovery cohort repertoires had been generated using a single sequencing platform. The study was designed to test whether signatures of past pathogen exposure could be identified by cataloging public T cell receptors. Across 300 to 500 genotyped donors of the cohort, an average of roughly 250,000 unique TCR beta nucleotide sequences per donor were sequenced, and roughly 20% of those sequences were non-productive. To decide whether each TCR beta V gene segment behaved as functional or pseudogenic, an earlier analysis of over 500 of the donors relied on high-throughput TCR beta sequencing. Alongside the repertoire data, information on donor age, sex, ethnicity and CMV serostatus was compiled. The T cell repertoires of roughly 660 subjects were profiled by immunosequencing and related to cytomegalovirus serostatus. To predict cytomegalovirus infection status, the study combined high-throughput TCR immunosequencing, statistical association of individual TCRs with disease status, and machine learning. Of the roughly 410 genotyped donors, 80% to 90% were placed in the genetic ancestry cluster associated with self-reported Caucasian donors. The later analysis used no new phenotypic data to find candidate immune exposures, relying instead on TCR beta sequences and their occurrence across donors. Roughly 320 gigabases of sequencing data and around 85 million unique TCR sequences made up an early release that covered nearly 650 HLA-typed donors. In a later analysis, previously published TCR beta repertoires from 670 or so donors were re-analyzed and high-resolution HLA genotyping was added so that TCR occurrence patterns could be studied. The research as a whole found: A further reported finding was that TCR beta sequences accurately predicted the HLA-A and HLA-B alleles for most subjects in the first cohort. Most CMV-associated TCR beta chains appeared to be HLA-restricted in a later analysis, and the HLA associations seemed to be driven largely by CMV exposure. It was suggested by the authors that the approach could potentially be generalized to other disease states and immunological phenotypes. Linkage disequilibrium might explain the correlated functional status among segregating V segments, but an unknown experimental factor could not be ruled out. When HLA alleles, especially DR and DQ, strongly co-occurred, attributing TCR associations to individual alleles was difficult. Because some donors lacked HLA typing at each locus, the association tests relied only on the typed subset. Most TCR sequences were seen in very few donors, while some public TCRs were found in many individuals. A group of highly shared sequence variants was considered likely to be a technical artifact of the sequencing pipeline. In a later analysis, HLA-associated TCR beta chains were found to be more clonally expanded and to have lower generation probabilities than equally common non-associated chains. The classifier was reported to diagnose cytomegalovirus status with high specificity and sensitivity in both the original cohort and the validation cohort. In a later analysis, TCR association rates were found to vary across HLA loci, with the most associated TCRs seen for DRB1 alleles and the fewest for HLA-C alleles. In a later analysis, some 18,000 TCR beta sequences were associated with specific HLA alleles at a false discovery rate of 0.05. According to a later genetic analysis, donors in an Asian-associated ancestry cluster had fewer N-insertions in productive TCRs than the approximately 700-donor mean. Roughly uniform sequencing depth across donors was assumed in presence/absence analyses, although this assumption may not hold. A later genetic analysis associated a missense DCLRE1C variant with V-gene and J-gene trimming of TCR beta chains, and an independent cohort replicated the association. Some IMGT-functional V segments, including TRBV6-2 and TRBV6-3, could not be distinguished by the 87-base-pair reads and were therefore excluded. In a later analysis, several top co-occurrence clusters were reported to appear linked to parvovirus B19, influenza, CMV and Epstein-Barr virus. In this cohort, only TCR beta chains were sequenced, and detectable features were limited by the absence of alpha or paired-chain data. Three of the identified cytomegalovirus-associated TCR beta chains were confirmed in vitro to be specific for cytomegalovirus antigens. Immune exposure information for the cohort was limited to CMV serostatus. Because counts were too low, seventeen rarely observed V segments, including chromosome 9 orphons, were excluded from the earlier analysis of 587 of the donors. In the study, 150 to 200 TCR beta chains were listed as associated with cytomegalovirus. Broadly in line with IMGT annotations, most TCR beta V segments showed up in productive rearrangements about 90% or about 30% of the time in an earlier analysis of about 500 of the donors.

Libraries were made using the immunoSEQ multiplex PCR assay. For the multiplex PCR, a mixture combining 60 forward primers for TCR Vbeta segments and 13 reverse primers for TCR Jbeta segments was used. A multiplex PCR assay on genomic DNA amplified the CDR3 region of rearranged TCR beta genes. The amplified TCR beta libraries were sequenced on the Illumina HiSeq System as 87-base-pair reads. Per the authors' processing: A later analysis tallied roughly 78 million unique TCR beta chains across the roughly 610 repertoires, and roughly 11 million of those chains were shared by two or more donors. A nearest-neighbor algorithm error-corrected the raw reads and collapsed the reads into unique sequences, merging closely related sequences to remove PCR and sequencing errors. CDR3 sequences were aligned to IMGT reference sequences to assign V, D and J gene segments. For a sequence to be retained, a match of at least six nucleotides to both a V gene segment and a J gene segment was required. Rearrangements were classified as productive when the CDR3 lacked stop codons and remained in frame with V and J, and all other rearrangements were classified as non-productive. Following IMGT convention, CDR3 was defined as the stretch from the second conserved V-encoded cysteine to the conserved J-encoded phenylalanine. The earlier analysis of 587 of the donors excluded any sequence lacking an unambiguous match to a single V gene segment. In an earlier analysis of approximately 560 of the donors, a V segment was called functional when productive rearrangements were above 56.7%, and segregating when the standard deviation between donors exceeded 5%. A statistical classification framework was built for diagnosing cytomegalovirus status from the catalog of TCR beta chain sequences. A later analysis assigned V and J genes by comparing TCR nucleotide sequences with IMGT/GENE-DB human TR gene sequences. The TCRdist pipeline was used in a later analysis to assign CDR3 sequences and most-parsimonious VDJ recombination scenarios. In a later analysis, each TCR beta chain was defined by its CDR3 amino acid sequence together with its V-gene family, and reads without a unique V-gene family were excluded. To address suspected cross-contamination and a sequencing artifact, a later analysis removed over 500 highly shared, low-generation-probability nucleotide sequences. A later analysis calculated a clonal expansion index for each public chain from normalized within-repertoire ranks of inferred template counts. Generation probabilities in a later analysis came from a VDJ recombination model fitted to out-of-frame rearrangements, and those results were checked against IGoR. A later analysis scored TCR-TCR, TCR-HLA and TCR-CMV co-occurrence with hypergeometric tests, applying a repertoire-size bias correction to TCR pairs. In a later analysis, false discovery rates were estimated by permuting HLA or CMV assignments 20 times. In a later analysis, co-occurring TCRs were grouped using DBSCAN, and TCRdist sequence similarity was added for clustering within HLA-allele-positive subsets. For co-occurrence clustering, repertoires with fewer than 30,000 or more than 120,000 public chains were excluded, along with four or five repertoires with anomalous nucleotide sharing. TCRdb carries this immuneACCESS record with in-frame sequences only. Its versions omit some clonotypes, under half of them owing to an unresolved V gene in the studies checked, with the rest unexplained. V, J and clone size reflect that table, while D and trimming were determined from the DNA. The sample records about 55,000 clones, roughly 70% of which are singletons. The top ten clonotypes cover about 32% of the sample.

In total, 666 healthy bone marrow donors made up the cohort. All cohort members were sampled while nominally healthy, although unrecorded immune exposures were likely present. The donor was CMV seropositive and was included in the group of some 290 seropositive cohort members. A peripheral blood sample was collected from each donor, and TCR beta sequencing was performed on peripheral blood mononuclear cells. Genomic DNA extraction from the blood cell samples was performed with the Qiagen DNeasy Blood Extraction Kit. At the junction V is shortened by 0 bases and J by 10 bases, with 13 bases in between. The CDR3, from cysteine to phenylalanine, totals 14 residues. Only the CDR3 region is kept as DNA, spanning 42 bases read in frame from base 1. As to this clone: The specificity of this receptor is unknown. Base qualities are missing; no much larger clone stands one base away.

The material sequenced was PBMCs. This receptor chain uses TRBV23-1 and TRBJ1-5; the D gene remains uncertain. TRBV23-1 is classed as an ORF, of uncertain function. The clonotype was recovered from a man aged 35-49 years in good health and CMV-seropositive. Read as DNA, the sequence is TGCGCCAGCAGTCAATCGGGAGGGTTGGAACCCCAGCATTTT. This gives the protein CASSQSGGLEPQHF.